The present T cell receptor (beta chain) was sequenced within a study of identical twins (dated by TCRdb to the mid-2010s). Looking at the study overall: To test whether fetal clonotypes persist, the study used deep sequencing on TCR alpha and beta repertoires from monozygotic twins, unrelated adults of various ages, and cord blood. Replicate twin experiments were performed at different times using different library preparation protocols to rule out contamination. The paper's findings and limits, for the study overall: Abundant cord blood beta clonotypes carried fewer insertions; young adult naive repertoires showed a weaker similar trend, while memory repertoires showed none. The excess sharing between twins in beta out-of-frame sequences was weaker because fewer shared sequences reduced the signal-to-noise ratio. Because the same donors could not be followed over many years, the conclusions depended on cross-sectional statistical analysis. In monozygotic twins, recombination models systematically underestimated out-of-frame TCR alpha sharing, but the models matched the sharing seen between unrelated individuals. Compared with coincidental sharing between unrelated individuals, an excess of low generation-probability sequences was observed among out-of-frame TCR alpha sequences shared between twins. Invariant T cells such as MAIT and iNKT could partly confound zero-insertion analyses, though diverse VJ usage argued against this for most clonotypes.

V is shortened by 3 bases, J by 8 bases, and the region joining them spans 13 bases. The cysteine opens and the phenylalanine closes a CDR3 of 13 amino acids. Solely the CDR3 DNA is kept, with 39 bases framed from the first base. The germline V gene gives CDR1 as ENHRY and CDR2 as SYGVKD. As concerns this clonotype: Its antigen is still unknown. Base qualities are missing; no much larger clone stands one base away.

Library creation used 5' RACE. The listed sequencing device is Illumina HiSeq 2000. A universal primer binding site was introduced by template switching, and a unique molecular identifier was present in the final cDNA, enabling accurate counting of TCR cDNA molecules. Specific primers in the conserved constant-segment region were used to synthesize first-strand cDNA for TCR alpha and beta chains. To control for contamination, each cDNA library was double barcoded with a SMART-Mk sample barcode plus Illumina barcodes. TruSeq adapter sequences along with Illumina sample barcodes were introduced in two successive PCR steps. Sequencing of the TCR alpha and beta cDNA libraries was done on the Illumina HiSeq platform using custom primers. The study's own analysis went as follows. MiGEC was used to process raw reads and extract unique molecular identifiers, and MiXCR was used to find CDR3 positions. Recombination models were inferred per individual with the repgenHMM and IGoR tools using an EM algorithm. Shared clonotypes were analyzed with the tcR package in R, and sharing was normalized by the product of cloneset sizes. To study raw recombination without the effects of thymic and clonal selection, out-of-frame nonproductive sequences were analyzed. TCRdb passed the public sequencing reads through fastp at Q25 and MiXCR, retaining productive beta sequences. Entries that share a CDR3 protein sequence are merged under the most common genes and DNA. None of the V and J calls come from the authors' own analysis; TCRdb made them. The sample contains roughly 490,000 distinct CDR3 sequences, roughly an eighth of them found a single time. About 0.97% of the sample comes from the top ten.

All donors were healthy Caucasians. The twin cohort consisted of three pairs of female monozygotic twins, all aged roughly 18 to 30 years. Positive isolation kits from Invitrogen were used to isolate the CD4+ and CD8+ T cell populations. This sample also belongs to another study, concerning yellow fever vaccine responses in identical twins. As that second paper reports: The T cell response to vaccination in identical twins was reported by the authors to appear partly convergent and partly personalized. In the study, vaccine-responding T cell clones were precisely tracked in identical twins.

The TCR sequence derives from a woman under 30 in good health. Sequenced: CD4+ T cells sorted from blood. The rearrangement combines TRBV10-3 with TRBJ1-2, with no D gene named confidently. Here the CDR3 is given as CAISDQLEGGYTF. The DNA reads TGTGCCATCAGTGATCAATTAGAAGGGGGCTACACCTTC.